The present T cell receptor (beta chain) was sequenced within a study of T cell changes during pregnancy in multiple sclerosis. CDR3 length equals 16 residues. Germline lookup yields CDR1 SGHNT and CDR2 YYREEE (reference sequence). V was cut by 0 bases and J by 3 bases, with 12 bases left in between. Measured with immunoSEQ multiplex PCR; TCRdb has only the in-frame clones, and not every one. Of approximately 44,000 clones listed, 75% to 95% are singletons. The origin of this receptor is a female donor with multiple sclerosis, enrolled in a pregnancy study. Material: CD4+ T cells from peripheral blood mononuclear cells, obtained before pregnancy. The rearrangement joins TRBV5-4 to TRBJ2-2; a weak D match, TRBD2 (6 bases). This CDR3 is CASSLGPAGDTGELFF. CDR3 DNA: TGTGCCAGCAGCTTGGGTCCAGCGGGCGACACCGGGGAGCTGTTTTTT.